This T cell receptor (beta chain) was profiled in a study of blood T cells in healthy people across ages. Worth noting for this clonotype: The antigen is undetermined.

Every sample gave at least 6 micrograms of total RNA when it was extracted. The CDR3 consists of 15 residues. V was pared by 6 bases and J by 8 bases, with 19 bases between. Germline V gene data show CDR1 as LGHDT and CDR2 as YNNKEL (reference sequence). Study-wide points: There was no known CMV status for donors, so expanded clonotype changes were possibly confounded. Any conclusive comparison of naive versus antigen-experienced cells was prevented by using unsorted PBMCs.

The authors ran a second PCR of about 7 to 12 cycles using a sample-barcoded 5' primer and a J-beta primer mix. TCRdb reprocessed the 5' RACE reads with MiXCR, giving one entry per CDR3 protein. The sample yields roughly 700,000 distinct CDR3 sequences, around 48% seen once. The sample consisted of blood. This TCR was sampled from a woman aged 55-70 years in good health. The chain joins TRBV3-1 to TRBJ1-4, with unresolved D. The CDR3 protein is CASSLFLGGREKLFF. CDR3 DNA: TGTGCCAGCAGTTTGTTCCTGGGTGGAAGAGAAAAACTGTTTTTT.